The TCR beta chain described here comes from a study of shared clonotypes between healthy human individuals (dated by TCRdb to the early 2020s). For the wider study: Two women and a few men aged 18 to 49 years were included in the cohort. Libraries were prepared and TCR repertoires were sequenced by different laboratories using diverse techniques, in order to increase sequencing depth and limit assay-specific biases. Between about 0.8 and 9 billion PBMCs per donor were obtained by leukapheresis. The study deeply sequenced blood TCR repertoires of about five healthy adults to estimate repertoire size and the extent of clonotype sharing between individuals. For each donor, CD4 naive and CD4 memory were each given three plates, CD8 naive was given two plates, and CD8 memory was given one plate. Study-wide conclusions, independent of this receptor: Clonotypes shared by all four sorted-subset donors showed higher generation probabilities than non-shared clonotypes. Based on pairwise subsampling, the degree of clonotype sharing among donors was expected to be affected by sequencing depth. Rarefaction of sorted-subset datasets indicated incomplete sequencing despite the large sequencing depth. Roughly 5% of naive CD4, roughly 3.6% of naive CD8, approximately 2% of memory CD4, and about 0.4% of memory CD8 clonotypes were shared across a few donors. Estimated clonotype richness was generally larger for naive than for memory subsets. The small number of donors limited the genetic and exposure-history diversity represented. Sampling was limited to blood, and TCR repertoires in tissue likely differ from TCR repertoires in blood.

Using the deep immunoSEQ assay, TCR CDR3 regions were amplified from genomic DNA by multiplex PCR. Genomic DNA extracted from each cell subset was distributed evenly over all wells of several immunoSEQ 96-well plates, and each plate served as one replicate. For sorted subsets, approximately 200 ng of genomic DNA, equivalent to some 30,000 T cell genomes, went into each replicate PCR. Purified libraries were measured with a Qubit 3.0 fluorometer, size-checked on a Bioanalyzer 2100, and measured again with the KAPA Library Quantification kit. Each immunoSEQ 96-well plate was sequenced on its own single-read 150-cycle Illumina NextSeq 550 flow cell. Per the authors' processing: Because the immunoSEQ output included only junctional sequences and no quality scores, the filtering could not be the same as the filtering used for full-length reads. To assign V/J genes and CDR3, sequences were annotated using PyIR, a Python wrapper for IgBLAST v1.9, with IMGT germline references. Reads were removed for weak V/J assignments (E-value above 1e-6), missing CDR3, stop codons, out-of-frame junctions, or ambiguous translated residues. V3J clonotypes were defined as sequences sharing the same inferred V gene, J gene, and CDR3 amino acid sequence. The percentage overlap between two repertoires was calculated by dividing the number of shared unique clonotypes by the size of the smaller repertoire. Richness of each repertoire was evaluated using RTK rarefaction, the Chao1 estimator, and Recon v2.1 estimates of unobserved clonotypes. For all TCRbeta clonotypes obtained by the gDNA method from a handful of donors, generation probabilities were computed with OLGA. TCRdb took this table from immuneACCESS and kept in-frame rearrangements with V and J called. Such tables lack part of the clones; where checked against another copy, unresolved V genes explain under half of the gap, and the rest is unexplained. That table supplies the V and J calls and clone size; D and trimming were determined from the DNA. The sample data list hundreds of thousands of clones, and around 73% of these were observed just once. The ten largest clones represent more than 1.5% of the sample.

About this clone: Its antigen is not yet known. Qualities for individual bases were not recorded, and no much larger clone is one base off.

The donors were healthy, HIV-negative adults who had no recently reported acute infections or vaccinations. All donors were Caucasian adults living in Nashville, Tennessee, USA. CD4+ T cells were enriched by magnetic negative selection, after which naive cells were positively selected on CD45RA and the negative fraction was taken as the memory subset. After blood collection by leukapheresis, PBMCs were isolated using Ficoll-Histopaque density gradient centrifugation and then cryopreserved in the vapor phase of liquid nitrogen. Analytical flow cytometry was used to check the purity and quantity of every magnetically sorted T cell population. Each sorted fraction had its genomic DNA isolated and then quantified by UV absorbance on a Nanodrop 2000c. This clonotype was obtained from a woman aged 25 to 39 in good health. Source material: memory CD4+ T cells sorted from blood. The sample's cell subset or site label is to be understood as: CD45RA-negative fraction.

This receptor carries the CDR3 CASKSGGGYNEQFF. The DNA sequence is TGCGCCAGCAAATCAGGGGGAGGCTACAATGAGCAGTTCTTC. Recombination connected TRBV5-1 to TRBJ2-1; perhaps TRBD1 is the D gene, with 7 bases matching. V drops 6 bases and J drops 3 bases, leaving 13 bases in between. The CDR3 runs 14 amino acids, cysteine and phenylalanine included. The CDR3 DNA has 42 bases and is translated from base 1. Reading the germline V gene gives CDR1 SGHRS and CDR2 YFSETQ.